These 12 T cell receptor beta chains were all obtained from the same sample, sequenced in a study of spatial heterogeneity in lung cancer (dated by TCRdb to between 2018 and 2021). Interpreted using the paper, the time point label stands for: sample taken at primary tumor resection. Library prep was done by 5' RACE. The sequencing machine was a NextSeq 500. TCRdb passed the public sequencing reads through fastp at Q25 and MiXCR, retaining productive beta sequences. When rows share a CDR3 protein, they turn into one entry using the most common DNA and genes. This sample is represented by 20,000 or so distinct CDR3 sequences; 3% to 3.5% of them were singletons. The ten largest clonotypes hold around 28% of the sample. The source was PBMCs, collected at surgery. Receptors originate from a female donor with early-stage non-small cell lung cancer.

This clonotype was seen many times. The CDR3 DNA is TGTGCCAGCAGTTTAGGCGGGTCGACCTACAATGAGCAGTTCTTC. This translates into CASSLGGSTYNEQFF. The rearrangement links TRBV12-3 or TRBV12-4 to TRBJ2-1, with a possible D match to TRBD2 (5 bases). The CDR3 runs to 15 residues. With 1 base removed from V and 2 bases from J, the gap between germline ends came to 9 bases.

This clonotype was seen repeatedly, ten times or more. The chain has TRBV27 and TRBJ2-7; 12 bases align to TRBD2. The germline V gene encodes CDR1 MNHEY and CDR2 SMNVEV (reference sequence). The V and J ends lost 7 bases and 6 bases, in that order; junction bases with no gene match: 25. There are 20 residues in the CDR3. This CDR3 reads CASILVSPKIPTSGRSEQYF. The CDR3 bases are TGTGCCAGCATTCTTGTCTCCCCAAAAATCCCGACTAGCGGGAGAAGCGAGCAGTACTTC.

This clonotype was recorded at least ten times. This chain links TRBV20-1 with TRBJ2-1; 10 nucleotides agree with TRBD2. The CDR3 consists of 15 residues. The germline V gene has CDR1 DFQATT and CDR2 SNEGSKA (reference sequence). J gave up 6 bases and V 0 bases, and 5 bases lay outside the gene matches. This CDR3 reads CSARDPLAGVNEQFF. CDR3 bases: TGCAGTGCTAGAGATCCCCTAGCGGGAGTCAATGAGCAGTTCTTC.

This clonotype was seen at least ten times. The chain is built from TRBV10-3 and TRBJ2-3, with 8 bases lining up with TRBD2. The V gene end was trimmed by 10 bases and the J gene end by 3 bases; junction bases not matched to a gene: 12. The CDR3 has 15 amino acids. Germline V lookup: CDR1 ENHRY, CDR2 SYGVKD. CDR3 sequence reads: CATHKAGEGTDTQYF. CDR3 DNA: TGTGCCACCCATAAAGCGGGAGAGGGGACAGATACGCAGTATTTT.

This clonotype was counted many times. V and J are TRBV16 and TRBJ2-7, with D uncertain. Trimming shortened V by 2 bases and J by 7 bases, and 9 bases separated the two germline ends. The CDR3 is made up of 12 amino acids. CDR1 KGHSY and CDR2 FQNENV come from the germline V gene. The CDR3 loop is CASSQGIGEQYF. CDR3 nucleotide sequence: TGTGCCAGCAGCCAAGGTATCGGGGAGCAGTACTTC.

This clonotype was seen at least ten times. The rearrangement joins TRBV7-6 to TRBJ2-7; no definite D call. The CDR3 totals 15 residues. With 2 bases removed from V and 3 bases from J, the gap between germline ends came to 14 bases. CDR1 is SGHVS, CDR2 FNYEAQ, per germline. DNA for the CDR3: TGTGCCAGCAGCTTAAGGGTTCCCCCCGTCTACGAGCAGTACTTC. Translation: CASSLRVPPVYEQYF.

This clonotype is medium-sized in the sample. The genes are TRBV29-1 and TRBJ2-3; perhaps TRBD1 as D (5 bases). The germline V gene encodes CDR1 SQVTM and CDR2 ANQGSEA. V lost 3 bases and J lost 3, with 13 bases in between. CDR3 size: 14 residues. CDR3 DNA: TGCAGCGTTGATAACCCTCAGGGTACAGATACGCAGTATTTT. Amino acid sequence: CSVDNPQGTDTQYF.

This clonotype was counted many times. The chain combines TRBV10-3 with TRBJ2-2, with 11 bases lining up with TRBD2. Germline assignment: CDR1 ENHRY and CDR2 SYGVKD. J was trimmed by 1 base and V by 0 bases; bases with no gene match: 1. The CDR3 covers 17 residues. This CDR3 is CAISESTSGMNTGELFF. CDR3 in DNA: TGTGCCATCAGTGAGTCGACTAGCGGGATGAACACCGGGGAGCTGTTTTTT.

This clonotype was observed many times. The chain carries TRBV24-1 and TRBJ2-7, with a possible D match to TRBD1 (6 bases). The CDR3 extends over 11 amino acids. Germline CDR1 and CDR2: KGHDR and SFDVKD. CDR3 sequence (DNA): TGTCTGGACAGAGGATCCTACGAGCAGTACTTC. As protein: CLDRGSYEQYF.

Many counts were recorded for this clonotype. This sequence joins TRBV6-5 and TRBJ1-2; D unclear. The CDR3 is 12 residues long. Per germline, CDR1 MNHEY and CDR2 SVGAGI. The V end was cut by 6 bases, the J end by 4 bases, with 9 bases between. The CDR3 here is CASRTGVYGYTF. The CDR3 DNA sequence: TGTGCCAGCAGAACGGGAGTCTATGGCTACACCTTC.

This clonotype has a count of ten or more. V is TRBV20-1 and J is TRBJ2-3; possibly TRBD1 or TRBD2 for D (6 bases each). The CDR3 sequence is 14 residues long. The V end lost 2 bases, the J end lost 0 bases, and 9 bases lay between the germline ends. Germline CDR1 is DFQATT and CDR2 is SNEGSKA (reference sequence). CDR3 in amino acids: CSARRGASTDTQYF. The CDR3 coding sequence is TGCAGTGCTAGAAGGGGGGCCAGCACAGATACGCAGTATTTT.

At least ten counts were recorded for this clonotype. The J gene is TRBJ2-7, the V gene TRBV5-5; 9 bases line up with TRBD1. Unmatched junction bases numbered 9, after V lost 3 bases and J lost 5 bases. There are 15 residues in the CDR3. Germline V gives CDR1 SGHKS, CDR2 YYEKEE (reference sequence). In nucleotides, the CDR3 is TGTGCCAGCAGCTCTCCTGTTGGGACAGGGAACGAGCAGTACTTC. This gives the protein CASSSPVGTGNEQYF.